This T cell receptor beta chain was sequenced in a study of vaccination and CD4 T cells after COVID-19. This clonotype was picked up a small number of times. Its specificity is not known. CDR3 length: 17 residues. Between the trimmed V and J ends, which lost 5 bases and 3 bases, there was a span of 24 bases. Germline CDR1 is DFQATT and CDR2 is SNEGSKA (reference sequence). Cultured CD4+ T cells had their DNA profiled by the Oncomine TCR Beta short-read assay. Genomic DNA was taken out of cultured CD4+ T cells by extraction. MiXCR was run by TCRdb on the PCR reads, yielding one entry per CDR3 protein. The table lists over 8,500 distinct CDR3 sequences, about 28% of them singletons, with around a quarter in the top ten. Treatment described: approximately nine-day PBMC culture with coronavirus spike peptide pools or control peptides (ViraFEST assay). According to the study, CD4+ T cells from the unexposed donor were gathered ahead of the COVID-19 pandemic (2011-2018).

Sequenced sample: CD4+ T cells from blood, cultured in vitro. This clonotype was obtained from a human donor in good health. The rearrangement uses TRBV20-1 and TRBJ2-3, with a possible D match to TRBD2 (6 bases). The chain's CDR3 is CSADAGWAGRGTDTQYF. The CDR3 DNA reads TGCAGTGCTGATGCAGGGTGGGCGGGACGAGGGACAGATACGCAGTATTTT.